This entry lists 9 T cell receptor beta chains sequenced from one sample in a study of CD8 T cells in Susac syndrome (dated by TCRdb to between 2017 and 2020). The library was obtained by the immunoSEQ multiplex PCR assay. RNA was extracted with the RNeasy kit and 0.5 to 1 ug was reverse transcribed using random hexamers. Clones were called with MiXCR by TCRdb after fastp trimmed the public reads at Q25, and only in-frame beta chains were retained. Every entry covers one CDR3 protein and lists the most common genes and DNA from its rows. The sample table shows 200,000 or so distinct CDR3 sequences, and nearly 95% are seen once. Approximately 0.093% of the sample lies in the top ten. The sample comprised CD4+ T cells from PBMCs. Receptors were obtained from a human donor with multiple sclerosis.

V gene TRBV9 combines with J gene TRBJ1-2; 7 positions agree with TRBD1. This CDR3 is built from 14 residues. V shed 4 bases and J 6 bases; nucleotides not matched to a gene: 9. Per germline, CDR1 SGDLS and CDR2 YYNGEE. CDR3 DNA: TGTGCCAGCAGCACTAGACAGGGAAGGCATGGCTACACCTTC. Amino acids: CASSTRQGRHGYTF.

The chain has TRBV7-9 and TRBJ1-1; D gene uncertain. CDR1 and CDR2 from the germline V gene are SEHNR and FQNEAQ (reference sequence). Trimming took 2 bases from V and 0 from J, leaving 4 bases between them. The CDR3 spans 13 residues. This chain's CDR3 is CASSLIVNTEAFF. The DNA of the CDR3 is TGTGCCAGCAGCTTAATAGTGAACACTGAAGCTTTCTTT.

This sequence joins TRBV27 and TRBJ1-2; perhaps TRBD1 as D (5 bases). The CDR3 consists of 13 residues. Between the trimmed V and J ends, which lost 3 bases and 5 bases, there was a span of 10 bases. Germline CDR1 is MNHEY and CDR2 is SMNVEV (reference sequence). The CDR3 region is CASSFQAGYGYTF. The CDR3 DNA is TGTGCCAGCAGTTTTCAGGCAGGGTATGGCTACACCTTC.

The chain carries TRBV29-1 and TRBJ2-5; perhaps TRBD1 as D (5 bases). Germline assignment: CDR1 SQVTM and CDR2 ANQGSEA. This CDR3 region has 13 residues. V gave up 4 bases and J gave up 4 bases, with 13 bases separating them. The chain's CDR3 is CSVVRGSRETQYF. Written as DNA, the CDR3 is TGCAGCGTTGTAAGGGGCAGCAGAGAGACCCAGTACTTC.

The genes are TRBV27 and TRBJ2-1, with 11 positions matching TRBD2. Germline V gene sequence: CDR1 MNHEY, CDR2 SMNVEV (reference sequence). The CDR3 runs to 17 residues. Losses at the gene ends were 4 bases for V and 7 bases for J; bases not matched to a gene: 12. The CDR3 protein is CASSSSILAGAGNEQFF. CDR3 in DNA: TGTGCCAGCAGTTCCTCAATACTAGCGGGAGCGGGAAATGAGCAGTTCTTC.

The gene calls are TRBV6-2 or TRBV6-3 and TRBJ2-7; 7 bases are shared with TRBD2. CDR1 MNHEY and CDR2 SVGEGT come from the germline V gene. The CDR3 extends over 16 amino acids. V was clipped by 8 bases and J by 2 bases; unmatched bases: 15. The CDR3 is CASSGGWASGAYEQYF. The CDR3 DNA is TGTGCCAGCTCGGGGGGATGGGCTAGCGGCGCCTACGAGCAGTACTTC.

CDR3 DNA sequence: TGCAGTGCTAGAGCGGCAGGTCAACAGCCCCAGCATTTT. Its protein is CSARAAGQQPQHF. The chain combines TRBV20-1 with TRBJ1-5, with D unclear. V lost 1 base and J 7 bases, leaving 11 bases between the germline ends. Germline-derived CDR1 and CDR2 are DFQATT and SNEGSKA (reference sequence). This CDR3 spans 13 amino acids.

This sequence joins TRBV5-4 and TRBJ2-4; D unclear. CDR3 length: 14 amino acids. Germline CDR1 and CDR2: SGHNT and YYREEE (reference sequence). V lost 0 bases to trimming and J lost 8 bases, with 12 bases between them. This chain's CDR3 is CASSLAASLDIQYF. CDR3 sequence (DNA): TGTGCCAGCAGCTTGGCCGCGTCTCTGGACATTCAGTACTTC.

J is TRBJ2-1 and V is TRBV9, with 10 bases identical to TRBD2. Trimming at V came to 0 bases and at J to 2 bases, leaving 2 bases not matched to a gene. The CDR3 totals 16 residues. CDR1 SGDLS and CDR2 YYNGEE come from the germline V gene. CDR3 residues: CASSVVAGGPYNEQFF. CDR3 sequence (DNA): TGTGCCAGCAGCGTAGTAGCGGGAGGCCCCTACAATGAGCAGTTCTTC.